The 20 T cell receptor beta chains below were found in one sample sequenced in a study of T cells after yellow fever vaccination. TCRdb reanalysed the 5' RACE reads using MiXCR and keeps one entry per CDR3 protein. Of about 350,000 distinct CDR3 sequences in the sample, roughly 7.5% are singletons; the top ten hold 17%. The source material was PBMCs, sampled roughly 45 days after the first yellow fever vaccination. The receptors come from a man younger than 35 who received the YFV17D yellow fever vaccine.

The chain recombines TRBV28 with TRBJ2-2; D not resolved. CDR3 length: 15 amino acids. Trimming took off 3 bases at V and 5 bases at J, with 13 bases between the two ends. The germline V gene encodes CDR1 MDHEN and CDR2 SYDVKM. CDR3 loop: CASSFGNMRTGELFF. CDR3 DNA: TGTGCCAGCAGTTTTGGGAATATGAGGACCGGGGAGCTGTTTTTT.

This chain uses TRBV19 with TRBJ2-1, with 8 bases matching TRBD2. V was pared by 7 bases and J by 7 bases, with 6 bases of the junction left unmatched. Germline CDR1 and CDR2: LNHDA and SQIVND (reference sequence). The CDR3 runs 13 residues. CDR3 loop: CASKGLVGNEQFF. Here the CDR3 DNA reads TGTGCCAGTAAGGGACTAGTCGGGAATGAGCAGTTCTTC.

The V and J genes are TRBV20-1 and TRBJ1-1; D may be TRBD1 (5 bases). Germline-derived CDR1 and CDR2 are DFQATT and SNEGSKA (reference sequence). Trimming removed 4 bases from V and 0 bases from J, with 9 bases in between. The CDR3 contains 13 residues. CDR3: CSATIQVNTEAFF. CDR3 nucleotide sequence: TGCAGTGCTACTATACAGGTGAACACTGAAGCTTTCTTT.

The V and J genes are TRBV4-1 and TRBJ2-5, with D possibly being TRBD2 (6 bases). With 0 bases removed from V and 5 bases from J, the gap between germline ends came to 7 bases. CDR1 MGHRA and CDR2 YSYEKL come from the germline V gene. This CDR3 comprises 13 residues. CDR3 amino acids: CASSQETSETQYF. DNA of the CDR3: TGCGCCAGCAGCCAAGAGACTAGTGAGACCCAGTACTTC.

This clonotype showed up just a few times. This CDR3 reads CASSLPGQGFAAYEQYF. The CDR3 DNA follows: TGTGCCAGCAGTTTACCGGGACAGGGGTTTGCGGCCTACGAGCAGTACTTC. The chain uses TRBV6-2 or TRBV6-3 and TRBJ2-7; TRBD1 matches 10 bases. V was pared by 4 bases and J by 2 bases, with 11 bases of the junction left unmatched. Germline CDR1 and CDR2: MNHEY and SVGEGT. The CDR3 consists of 17 residues.

There are a few counts of this clonotype. The chain couples TRBV5-5 to TRBJ2-5, with a tentative D call TRBD1 (6 bases). V was pared by 0 bases and J by 2 bases, with 11 bases between. The CDR3 is 15 residues long. Per germline, CDR1 SGHKS and CDR2 YYEKEE (reference sequence). This CDR3 is CASSLVSGEQETQYF. CDR3 DNA: TGTGCCAGCAGCTTGGTCTCAGGGGAACAAGAGACCCAGTACTTC.

This clonotype was seen a handful of times. The genes are TRBV5-1 and TRBJ1-1; TRBD1 might be the D (6 bases). Germline V lookup: CDR1 SGHRS, CDR2 YFSETQ. Trimming cost V 6 bases and J 3 bases, with 12 bases left between them. This CDR3 spans 13 amino acids. The CDR3 coding sequence is TGCGCCAGCAAGGGGGACGGAGACACTGAAGCTTTCTTT. Translation: CASKGDGDTEAFF. Based on the CDR3 plus reference TRBV5-1 and TRBJ1-1, the full variable domain is KAGVTQTPRYLIKTRGQQVTLSCSPISGHRSVSWYQQTPGQGLQFLFEYFSETQRNKGNFPGRFSGRQFSNSRSEMNVSTLELGDSALYLCASKGDGDTEAFFGQGTRLTVV.

There are many counts of this clonotype. This chain links TRBV28 with TRBJ2-3; D remains ambiguous. CDR1 and CDR2 from the germline V gene are MDHEN and SYDVKM. The CDR3 covers 13 residues. V dropped 6 bases and J dropped 0 bases, with 7 bases sitting between them. The CDR3 spells CASSSSSTDTQYF. The CDR3 bases are TGTGCCAGCAGCTCGTCTAGCACAGATACGCAGTATTTT.

This clonotype was detected only a few times. The rearrangement links TRBV27 to TRBJ2-7; unclear D gene. Deletions cut 5 bases from V and 3 bases from J, with 11 bases between. Looked up from germline, CDR1 is MNHEY and CDR2 is SMNVEV (reference sequence). CDR3 length: 13 amino acids. The chain's CDR3 is CASSVSANYEQYV. Here the CDR3 DNA reads TGTGCCAGCAGTGTAAGCGCGAACTACGAGCAGTACGTC.

V is TRBV5-1 and J is TRBJ2-1; a weak D match, TRBD2 (6 bases). The V gene lost 0 bases and the J gene lost 7 bases, with 20 bases spanning the gap. This CDR3 is 17 amino acids long. Per germline, CDR1 SGHRS and CDR2 YFSETQ. CDR3 in DNA: TGCGCCAGCAGCTTGGCCCCGACGACTAGGGTTCAGAATGAGCAGTTCTTC. Amino acid sequence: CASSLAPTTRVQNEQFF.

This clonotype was seen a handful of times. The V call is TRBV4-2, the J call TRBJ2-2; 10 nucleotides agree with TRBD2. V shed 3 bases and J 0 bases; nucleotides not matched to a gene: 7. The CDR3 runs 18 residues. Germline-derived CDR1 and CDR2 are LGHNA and YNFKEQ. The CDR3: CASSQGLTSGANTGELFF. CDR3 sequence (DNA): TGTGCCAGCAGCCAGGGCCTCACTAGCGGGGCGAACACCGGGGAGCTGTTTTTT.

This clonotype showed up just a few times. V usage is TRBV7-9 and J usage is TRBJ2-4, with D perhaps assigned TRBD1 or TRBD2 (6 bases each). The CDR3 consists of 16 residues. The V gene lost 5 bases and the J gene lost 3 bases, with 17 bases spanning the gap. Germline values: CDR1 SEHNR, CDR2 FQNEAQ (reference sequence). In nucleotides, the CDR3 is TGTGCCAGCAGCCCGATCGGGGGCGAGGACAAAAACATTCAGTACTTC. Its translation: CASSPIGGEDKNIQYF. Filled out from reference TRBV7-9 and TRBJ2-4, the complete variable domain reads DTGVSQNPRHKITKRGQNVTFRCDPISEHNRLYWYRQTLGQGPEFLTYFQNEAQLEKSRLLSDRFSAERPKGSFSTLEIQRTEQGDSAMYLCASSPIGGEDKNIQYFGAGTRLSVL.

This clonotype was observed a few times. The chain carries TRBV12-3 or TRBV12-4 and TRBJ1-2; D remains ambiguous. There are 12 residues in the CDR3. Trimming cost V 3 bases and J 8 bases, with 10 bases left between them. The CDR3 protein is CASSLDLGGYTF. The CDR3 bases are TGTGCCAGCAGTTTGGATTTGGGCGGCTACACCTTC.

This clonotype was observed a few times. The V and J genes are TRBV20-1 and TRBJ2-2; a weak D match, TRBD1 (6 bases). Germline CDR1 reads DFQATT; CDR2 reads SNEGSKA (reference sequence). The CDR3 is 12 residues long. V lost 3 bases, J lost 5 bases, and 7 bases lay in between. For the CDR3, the DNA is TGCAGTGCTAGTAGGGGGACCGGGGAGCTGTTTTTT. Translating gives CSASRGTGELFF.

This clonotype was found many times. J is TRBJ1-2 and V is TRBV5-8; the D is unclear. Germline CDR1 is SGHTS and CDR2 is YDEGEE. With 4 bases removed from V and 7 bases from J, the gap between germline ends came to 8 bases. The CDR3 is made up of 11 amino acids. The CDR3 DNA reads as TGTGCCAGCAGCGCCATAGTTGGCTACACCTTC. Translation: CASSAIVGYTF.

This chain uses TRBV21-1 with TRBJ2-7; the table assigns TRBD1, which was not confirmed against the DNA. TRBV21-1 is a pseudogene locus. This CDR3 region has 13 residues. CDR3 sequence reads: CASSNGGRYEQYV. The CDR3, as DNA: TGTGCCAGCAGCAATGGGGGGCGATACGAGCAGTACGTC.

This clonotype was observed many times. The CDR3 sequence is CASSQGAQPQHF. The DNA for the CDR3 is TGTGCCAGCAGCCAGGGGGCTCAGCCCCAGCATTTT. V and J are TRBV7-9 and TRBJ1-5, with 8 bases matching TRBD1. CDR3 length: 12 residues. The germline gives CDR1 SEHNR, CDR2 FQNEAQ (reference sequence). V shed 5 bases, J shed 6 bases, and the junction held 0 bases outside the gene matches. Combining the CDR3 with reference TRBV7-9 and TRBJ1-5 gives the whole variable domain DTGVSQNPRHKITKRGQNVTFRCDPISEHNRLYWYRQTLGQGPEFLTYFQNEAQLEKSRLLSDRFSAERPKGSFSTLEIQRTEQGDSAMYLCASSQGAQPQHFGDGTRLSIL.

This clonotype was counted between two and nine times. The genes are TRBV7-2 and TRBJ2-7; D is ambiguous. The CDR3 consists of 11 residues. Germline lookup yields CDR1 SGHTA and CDR2 FQGNSA. V was pared by 1 base and J by 5 bases, with 3 bases between. The CDR3 DNA reads TGTGCCAGCAGCTTAGGCGACGAGCAGTACGTC. Amino acid sequence: CASSLGDEQYV.

A few counts support this clonotype. The chain carries TRBV5-1 and TRBJ1-1; D not resolved. V lost 4 bases and J 0 bases, leaving 10 bases between the germline ends. CDR1 SGHRS and CDR2 YFSETQ come from the germline V gene. CDR3 length equals 14 residues. This chain's CDR3 is CASSMDGLNTEAFF. The CDR3 nucleotides read TGCGCCAGCAGCATGGACGGATTGAACACTGAAGCTTTCTTT.

The chain has TRBV4-3 and TRBJ2-1; 8 nucleotides agree with TRBD2. The germline V gene encodes CDR1 LGHNA and CDR2 YSLEER. The CDR3 consists of 18 residues. V lost 0 bases, J lost 7 bases, and 14 bases stayed unmatched. For the CDR3, the DNA is TGCGCCAGCAGCCAAGATAGTTCACGGGGACTAGGCCATAATGAGCAGTTCTTC. Amino acid sequence: CASSQDSSRGLGHNEQFF.